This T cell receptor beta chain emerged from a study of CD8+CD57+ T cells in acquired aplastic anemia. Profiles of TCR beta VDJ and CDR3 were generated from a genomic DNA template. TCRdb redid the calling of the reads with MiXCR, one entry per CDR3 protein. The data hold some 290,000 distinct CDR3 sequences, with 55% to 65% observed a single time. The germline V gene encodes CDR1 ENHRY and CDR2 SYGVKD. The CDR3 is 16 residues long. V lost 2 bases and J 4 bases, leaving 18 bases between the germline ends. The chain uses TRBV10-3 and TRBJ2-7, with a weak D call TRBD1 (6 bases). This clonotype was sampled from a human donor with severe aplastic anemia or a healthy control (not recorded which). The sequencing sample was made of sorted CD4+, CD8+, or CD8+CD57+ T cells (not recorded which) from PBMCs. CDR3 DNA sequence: TGTGCCATCAGTGAGGGGGGATACCGAGGGGGATACGAGCAGTACTTC. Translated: CAISEGGYRGGYEQYF.